This TCR beta chain stems from a study of tissue T cells after allogeneic stem cell transplantation. The table lists this clone with a few counts. Antigen unknown. The gene names here belong to mouse. The CDR3 goes on 1 residue after the read ends, and that part is filled in from the germline J gene. The table came from immunoSEQ multiplex PCR; TCRdb's copy has only in-frame clones and leaves some out. The sample holds approximately 7,300 clones; roughly half are singletons and the top ten take roughly an eighth. CDR3 length: 16 amino acids. The V gene's germline CDR1 is KGHPV and CDR2 FQNQEV (reference sequence). With 6 bases clipped from V and 1 base from J, the junction kept 6 bases outside the gene matches. The time point was: mouse harvest day 7 after allogeneic transplant. Tail vein injection delivered 10^7 T-cell-depleted bone marrow cells and 10^6 splenic CD5+ T cells. Mice had MHC-mismatched B6 into BALB/c GVHD, sampled day 7 or 14.

Points from the study as a whole: Within patients, tissue anatomy strongly shaped TCR repertoire composition. Sampling depth was limited, and the cohort was small and clinically varied. Few T cell clones were shared across patients, but motif clusters showed tissue-specific shared signatures.

This clonotype was obtained from a female BALB/c mouse given C57BL/6 T cells with graft-versus-host disease after an allogeneic hematopoietic cell transplant. The rearrangement links TRBV26 to TRBJ2-4, with 11 bases fitting TRBD1. Material for sequencing was lymph node tissue. This CDR3 is CASSRTGGAGQNTLYF. The part of the CDR3 DNA that was read is TGTGCCAGCAGCCGGACAGGGGGCGCGGGTCAAAACACCTTGTAC.